One and the same sample provided the 14 T cell receptor beta chains below, sequenced in a study of blood T cell repertoires in COVID-19. Clones were sequenced by immunoSEQ multiplex PCR, and TCRdb holds only the in-frame ones, with some missing. The data show 60,000 to 65,000 clones, over 55% seen once. The sample was peripheral blood. The receptors derive from a woman aged 70-85 years with COVID-19, enrolled during active disease.

V usage is TRBV9 and J usage is TRBJ2-2, with D unclear. Per the germline V gene, CDR1 is SGDLS and CDR2 is YYNGEE. The ends were cut back, 0 bases at V and 4 bases at J, with 13 bases in the middle. The CDR3 is made up of 16 amino acids. The CDR3 spells CASSVASLASTGELFF. The CDR3 nucleotides read TGTGCCAGCAGCGTAGCTTCGTTAGCTAGCACCGGGGAGCTGTTTTTT.

The chain carries TRBV2 and TRBJ1-2, with a possible D match to TRBD1 (5 bases). Trimming left V 5 bases short and J 6 bases short, with 16 bases between. The CDR3 runs to 14 residues. Per germline, CDR1 SNHLY and CDR2 FYNNEI. The DNA of the CDR3 is TGTGCCAGCAGTCTGGAGGGGCAGTCCAATGGCTACACCTTC. Amino acids: CASSLEGQSNGYTF.

The V call is TRBV5-1, the J call TRBJ1-1; D is undetermined. Germline values: CDR1 SGHRS, CDR2 YFSETQ. Trimming stripped 0 bases from V and 1 base from J, with 22 bases between. This CDR3 has 19 residues. CDR3: CASSLELPRNTAGNTEAFF. The CDR3 nucleotides are TGCGCCAGCAGCTTGGAGCTCCCAAGGAACACAGCAGGGAACACTGAAGCTTTCTTT.

The chain links TRBV15 to TRBJ2-7; 10 bases are shared with TRBD1. The CDR3 is 15 amino acids. The germline V gene has CDR1 LNHNV and CDR2 YYDKDF (reference sequence). V lost 1 base to trimming and J lost 3 bases; unmatched junction nucleotides: 3. CDR3 amino acids: CATSRAGQGRYEQYF. DNA for the CDR3: TGTGCCACCAGCAGAGCGGGACAGGGGCGCTACGAGCAGTACTTC. Full variable domain (rest looked up from reference TRBV15 and TRBJ2-7): DAMVIQNPRYQVTQFGKPVTLSCSQTLNHNVMYWYQQKSSQAPKLLFHYYDKDFNNEADTPDNFQSRRPNTSFCFLDIRSPGLGDTAMYLCATSRAGQGRYEQYFGPGTRLTVT.

This chain joins TRBV18 and TRBJ1-1; D is undetermined. V lost 0 bases and J lost 2, with 7 bases in between. Germline V CDR1 and CDR2: KGHSH, LQKENI. This CDR3 contains 14 residues. CDR3 protein: CASSPPVSNTEAFF. CDR3 DNA: TGTGCCAGCTCACCACCTGTGAGTAACACTGAAGCTTTCTTT.

This clone was counted between two and nine times. The chain recombines TRBV30 with TRBJ1-6, with a tentative D call TRBD1 (6 bases). V was cut by 7 bases and J by 10 bases, with 14 bases left in between. The germline V gene encodes CDR1 GTSNPN and CDR2 SVGIG (reference sequence). This CDR3 region has 12 residues. CDR3 region: CAYRVPRSPLHF. DNA for the CDR3: TGTGCCTACAGGGTTCCTCGATCACCCCTCCACTTT. Looking up the rest from reference TRBV30 and TRBJ1-6 gives the full variable domain: SQTIHQWPATLVQPVGSPLSLECTVEGTSNPNLYWYRQAAGRGLQLLFYSVGIGQISSEVPQNLSASRPQDRQFILSSKKLLLSDSGFYLCAYRVPRSPLHFGNGTRLTVT.

The gene calls are TRBV4-3 and TRBJ1-2; 8 positions match TRBD1. CDR3 length: 15 amino acids. Per germline, CDR1 LGHNA and CDR2 YSLEER. V shed 1 base, J shed 7 bases, and the junction held 8 bases outside the gene matches. Here the CDR3 reads CASSQALGQGRGYTF. CDR3 bases: TGCGCCAGCAGCCAAGCACTTGGACAGGGACGTGGCTACACCTTC.

This rearrangement joins TRBV28 to TRBJ2-1, with D possibly TRBD2 on 6 matching bases. Germline V gives CDR1 MDHEN, CDR2 SYDVKM. Deletions cut 5 bases from V and 4 bases from J, with 15 bases between. The CDR3 has 15 residues. As DNA, the CDR3 is TGTGCCAGCAGTCCTTACCGCGGGGCATACAATGAGCAGTTCTTC. It encodes CASSPYRGAYNEQFF.

The V and J genes are TRBV21-1 and TRBJ2-7; the table gives TRBD1 as D, unverified against the DNA. TRBV21-1 is noted as a pseudogene. There are 15 residues in the CDR3. The CDR3 DNA reads as TGTGCCAGCAGCCGGGGGCCGGACAGGGGGCCCGAGCAGTACGTC. Its protein product is CASSRGPDRGPEQYV.

Relative to its sample, this clone is medium-sized. DNA of the CDR3: TGTGCCAGTAGTATGACAGGGGGTGGAAACACCATATATTTT. This translates into CASSMTGGGNTIYF. This chain links TRBV19 with TRBJ1-3; TRBD1 matches 9 bases. This CDR3 is built from 14 residues. V was pared by 3 bases and J by 3 bases, with 0 bases of the junction left unmatched. The germline V gene encodes CDR1 LNHDA and CDR2 SQIVND (reference sequence).

This rearrangement joins TRBV29-1 to TRBJ1-1; 10 bases are a match to TRBD1. The V gene end was trimmed by 4 bases and the J gene end by 4 bases; junction bases not matched to a gene: 3. The CDR3 runs to 13 residues. The germline CDR1 and CDR2 sequences are SQVTM and ANQGSEA. As DNA, the CDR3 is TGCAGCGTTGGACGGACAGGGGGCACTGAAGCTTTCTTT. Translating gives CSVGRTGGTEAFF. The variable domain in full, with the rest retrieved from reference TRBV29-1 and TRBJ1-1, is SAVISQKPSRDICQRGTSLTIQCQVDSQVTMMFWYRQQPGQSLTLIATANQGSEATYESGFVIDKFPISRPNLTFSTLTVSNMSPEDSSIYLCSVGRTGGTEAFFGQGTRLTVV.

The chain uses TRBV7-2 and TRBJ2-3, with 12 bases fitting TRBD2. This CDR3 spans 16 amino acids. V dropped 5 bases and J dropped 1; count of bases not matched to a gene: 4. Germline CDR1 reads SGHTA; CDR2 reads FQGNSA. In nucleotides, the CDR3 is TGTGCCAGCAGCGATCGGACTAGCGGGGGCACAGATACGCAGTATTTT. Protein: CASSDRTSGGTDTQYF. The full variable domain, rest sourced from reference TRBV7-2 and TRBJ2-3, is GAGVSQSPSNKVTEKGKDVELRCDPISGHTALYWYRQSLGQGLEFLIYFQGNSAPDKSGLPSDRFSAERTGGSVSTLTIQRTQQEDSAVYLCASSDRTSGGTDTQYFGPGTRLTVL.

V usage is TRBV6-5 and J usage is TRBJ2-1; 13 bases line up with TRBD2. Germline V gene sequence: CDR1 MNHEY, CDR2 SVGAGI. V lost 4 bases, J lost 9 bases, and 9 bases stayed unmatched. The CDR3 has 16 amino acids. The DNA of the CDR3 is TGTGCCAGCAGTTTGCAGGGACTAGCGGGGCTGGGTGAGCAGTTCTTC. Translated: CASSLQGLAGLGEQFF.

The rearrangement joins TRBV6-2 or TRBV6-3 to TRBJ1-5, with 7 bases fitting TRBD1. Trimming removed 5 bases from V and 7 bases from J; junction bases left unmatched: 14. The CDR3 runs to 16 residues. Germline V CDR1 and CDR2: MNHEY, SVGEGT. The CDR3 reads CASSTSVGTVSQPQHF. For the CDR3, the DNA is TGTGCCAGCAGTACCTCCGTGGGGACAGTTTCCCAGCCCCAGCATTTT.